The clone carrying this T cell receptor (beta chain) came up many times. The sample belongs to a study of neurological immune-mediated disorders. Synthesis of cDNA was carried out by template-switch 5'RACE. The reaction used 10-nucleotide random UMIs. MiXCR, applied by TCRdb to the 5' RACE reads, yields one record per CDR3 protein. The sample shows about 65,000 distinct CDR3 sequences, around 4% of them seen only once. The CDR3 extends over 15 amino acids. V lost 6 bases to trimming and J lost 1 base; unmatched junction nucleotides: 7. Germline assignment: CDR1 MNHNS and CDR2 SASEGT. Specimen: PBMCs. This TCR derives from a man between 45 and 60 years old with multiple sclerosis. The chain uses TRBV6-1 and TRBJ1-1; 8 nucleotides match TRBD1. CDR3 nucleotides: TGTGCCAGCAGGTCTGACAGGGGCAGGAACACTGAAGCTTTCTTT. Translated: CASRSDRGRNTEAFF.